This T cell receptor (beta chain) was recovered during a study of OX40 agonist ivuxolimab in advanced cancers. Using immunoSEQ multiplex PCR, the repertoire was profiled, and TCRdb retains in-frame clones only, with some absent. This sample has some 39,000 clones; 75% to 90% occur once, and the top ten carry approximately 6%. Trimming pared 1 base from V and 0 bases from J, leaving 7 bases between. Germline assignment: CDR1 LNHDA and CDR2 SQIVND (reference sequence). The CDR3 loop spans 14 amino acids. The receptor was isolated from an adult with an advanced solid tumor such as melanoma, head and neck, liver or kidney cancer. The genes are TRBV19 and TRBJ2-7; no clear D gene. The sample was CD4+ or CD8+ T cells sorted from blood, taken in a trial of the OX40 agonist ivuxolimab. CDR3 residues: CASSIGEGSYEQYF. CDR3 nucleotide sequence: TGTGCCAGTAGTATAGGGGAAGGCTCCTACGAGCAGTACTTC.